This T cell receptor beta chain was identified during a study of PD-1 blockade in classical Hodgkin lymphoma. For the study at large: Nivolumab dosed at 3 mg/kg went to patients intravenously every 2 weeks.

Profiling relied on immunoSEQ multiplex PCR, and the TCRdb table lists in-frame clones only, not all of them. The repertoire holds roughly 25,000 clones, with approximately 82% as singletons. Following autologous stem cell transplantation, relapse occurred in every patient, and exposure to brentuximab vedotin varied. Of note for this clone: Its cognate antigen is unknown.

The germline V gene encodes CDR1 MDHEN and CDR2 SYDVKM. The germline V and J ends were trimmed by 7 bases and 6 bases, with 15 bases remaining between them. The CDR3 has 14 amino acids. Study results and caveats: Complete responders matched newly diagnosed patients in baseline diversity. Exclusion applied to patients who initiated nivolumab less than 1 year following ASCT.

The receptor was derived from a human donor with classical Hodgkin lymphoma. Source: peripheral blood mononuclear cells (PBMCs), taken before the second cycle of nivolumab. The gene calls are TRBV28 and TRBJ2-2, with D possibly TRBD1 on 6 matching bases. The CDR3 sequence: CASTLRGGAGELFF. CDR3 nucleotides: TGTGCCAGCACCCTCAGGGGTGGCGCCGGGGAGCTGTTTTTT.